This T cell receptor beta chain comes out of a study of control samples from healthy donors and cancer patients. The repertoire was sequenced with immunoSEQ multiplex PCR; TCRdb's copy has only in-frame clones and lacks some. The data contain about 150,000 clones, 80% to 95% of them singletons. CDR3 length: 17 amino acids. V lost 3 bases, J lost 2 bases, and 5 bases stayed unmatched. Germline V CDR1 and CDR2: KGHSH, LQKENI. This rearrangement joins TRBV18 to TRBJ2-6; 9 nucleotides align to TRBD1. This TCR was recovered from a middle-aged woman in good health. The sample consisted of blood. CDR3 nucleotide sequence: TGTGCCAGCTCACCGGGACAGGGTAGAACTGGGGCCAACGTCCTGACTTTC. It encodes CASSPGQGRTGANVLTF.